This paragraph covers one T cell receptor (beta chain) sequence. Original handling: Reference gene primer amplification gave nucleated cell count estimates. Profiling relied on immunoSEQ multiplex PCR, and the TCRdb table lists in-frame clones only, not all of them. Clone size and V and J calls were adopted from that table, with D and trimming inferred from the DNA. The sample gives approximately 240,000 clones, approximately 90% of which show up once; 1.5% to 2% is in the top ten. These data are taken from a study of blood T cell repertoires in COVID-19. The V gene's germline CDR1 is KGHSH and CDR2 LQKENI. The CDR3 covers 15 residues. The germline V and J ends were trimmed by 4 bases and 7 bases, with 16 bases remaining between them. Recruitment covered 20 to 25 US areas and drew participants whose ages spanned roughly 18 to 100 years.

V is TRBV18 and J is TRBJ1-4, with TRBD1 as a possible D gene (5 bases). The sample taken for sequencing was PBMCs or T cells enriched from blood (not recorded which). The receptor was derived from a woman between 18 and 30 years old who had recovered from COVID-19. The CDR3 protein is CASSLFGGVGEKLFF. The CDR3 DNA is TGTGCCAGCTCACTCTTCGGGGGAGTCGGTGAAAAACTGTTTTTT. The full variable domain, completed using reference TRBV18 and TRBJ1-4, is NAGVMQNPRHLVRRRGQEARLRCSPMKGHSHVYWYRQLPEEGLKFMVYLQKENIIDESGMPKERFSAEFPKEGPSILRIQQVVRGDSAAYFCASSLFGGVGEKLFFGSGTQLSVL.